This record looks at one T cell receptor (beta chain) sequence and its context. This specimen belongs to a study of blood T cell repertoires in COVID-19. The germline V gene encodes CDR1 SEHNR and CDR2 FQNEAQ (reference sequence). This CDR3 has 13 residues. Trimming took 5 bases from V and 13 from J, leaving 20 bases between them. Libraries were prepared by immunoSEQ multiplex PCR; TCRdb keeps only in-frame clonotypes and omits some of them. The table records some 190,000 clones, about 81% of them present only once. Sequences were obtained from peripheral blood. This chain connects TRBV7-9 to TRBJ1-2; TRBD1 is a possible D gene (6 bases). This receptor was obtained from a woman aged 55-70 years with COVID-19, enrolled during active disease. The CDR3 reads CASSASGHSLGTF. The CDR3 bases are TGTGCCAGCAGCGCCTCGGGACACTCCCTCGGCACCTTC.